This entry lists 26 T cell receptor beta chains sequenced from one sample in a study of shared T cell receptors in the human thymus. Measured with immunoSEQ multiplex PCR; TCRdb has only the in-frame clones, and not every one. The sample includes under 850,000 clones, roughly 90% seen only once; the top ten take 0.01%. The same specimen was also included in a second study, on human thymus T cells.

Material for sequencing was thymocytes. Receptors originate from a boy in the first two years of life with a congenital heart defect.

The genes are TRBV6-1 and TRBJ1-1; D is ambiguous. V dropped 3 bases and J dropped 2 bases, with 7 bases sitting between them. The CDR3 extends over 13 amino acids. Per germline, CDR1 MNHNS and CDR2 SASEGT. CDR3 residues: CASSDSKNTEAFF. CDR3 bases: TGTGCCAGCAGTGACAGTAAAAACACTGAAGCTTTCTTT.

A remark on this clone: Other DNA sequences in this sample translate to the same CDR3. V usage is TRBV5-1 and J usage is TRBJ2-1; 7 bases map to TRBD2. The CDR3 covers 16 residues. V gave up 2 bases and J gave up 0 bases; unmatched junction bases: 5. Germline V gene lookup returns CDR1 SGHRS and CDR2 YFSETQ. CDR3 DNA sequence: TGCGCCAGCAGCTTACCTAGCGGTAGCTCCTACAATGAGCAGTTCTTC. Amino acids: CASSLPSGSSYNEQFF. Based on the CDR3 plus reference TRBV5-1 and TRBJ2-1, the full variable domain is KAGVTQTPRYLIKTRGQQVTLSCSPISGHRSVSWYQQTPGQGLQFLFEYFSETQRNKGNFPGRFSGRQFSNSRSEMNVSTLELGDSALYLCASSLPSGSSYNEQFFGPGTRLTVL.

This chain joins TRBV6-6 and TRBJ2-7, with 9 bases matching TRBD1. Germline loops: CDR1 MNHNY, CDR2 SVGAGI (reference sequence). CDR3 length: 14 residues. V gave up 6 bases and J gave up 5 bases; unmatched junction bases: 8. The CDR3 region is CASRGRDRAHEQYF. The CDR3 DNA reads TGTGCCAGCAGGGGCCGGGACAGGGCCCACGAGCAGTACTTC.

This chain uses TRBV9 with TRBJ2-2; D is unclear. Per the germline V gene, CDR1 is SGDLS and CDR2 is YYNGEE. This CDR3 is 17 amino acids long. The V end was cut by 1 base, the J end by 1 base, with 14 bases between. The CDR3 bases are TGTGCCAGCAGCGTACTCCAAGAGATAAGGAACACCGGGGAGCTGTTTTTT. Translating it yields CASSVLQEIRNTGELFF.

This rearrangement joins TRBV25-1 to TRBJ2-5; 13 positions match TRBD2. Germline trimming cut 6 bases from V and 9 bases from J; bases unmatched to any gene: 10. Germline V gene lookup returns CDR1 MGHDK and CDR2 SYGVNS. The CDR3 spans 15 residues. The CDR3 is CASSRTSGSPPAQYF. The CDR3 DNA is TGTGCCAGCAGCCGGACTAGCGGGAGCCCCCCCGCCCAGTACTTC.

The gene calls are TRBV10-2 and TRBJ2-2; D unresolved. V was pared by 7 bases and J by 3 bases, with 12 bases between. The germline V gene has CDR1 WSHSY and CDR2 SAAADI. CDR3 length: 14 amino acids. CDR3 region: CASIMAPYTGELFF. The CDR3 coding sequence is TGCGCCAGCATTATGGCCCCTTACACCGGGGAGCTGTTTTTT.

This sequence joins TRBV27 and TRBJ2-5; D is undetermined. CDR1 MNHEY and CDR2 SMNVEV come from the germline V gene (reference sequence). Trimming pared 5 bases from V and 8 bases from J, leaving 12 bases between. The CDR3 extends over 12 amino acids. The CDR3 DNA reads TGTGCCAGCAGTGGTTCATTGGCAACCCAGTACTTC. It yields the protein CASSGSLATQYF.

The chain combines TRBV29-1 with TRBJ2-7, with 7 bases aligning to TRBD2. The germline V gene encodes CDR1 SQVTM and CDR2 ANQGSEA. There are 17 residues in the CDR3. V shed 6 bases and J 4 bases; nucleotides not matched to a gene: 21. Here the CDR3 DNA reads TGCAGCGTGGCCCCTAGCGGACCCAGCCCGGGGGTGTACGAGCAGTACTTC. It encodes CSVAPSGPSPGVYEQYF.

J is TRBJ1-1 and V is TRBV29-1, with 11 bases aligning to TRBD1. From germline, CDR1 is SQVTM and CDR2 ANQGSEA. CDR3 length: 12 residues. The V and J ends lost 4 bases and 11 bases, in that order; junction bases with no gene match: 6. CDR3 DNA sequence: TGCAGCGTTGGGACAGGGGGCGATGGGGCTTTCTTT. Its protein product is CSVGTGGDGAFF.

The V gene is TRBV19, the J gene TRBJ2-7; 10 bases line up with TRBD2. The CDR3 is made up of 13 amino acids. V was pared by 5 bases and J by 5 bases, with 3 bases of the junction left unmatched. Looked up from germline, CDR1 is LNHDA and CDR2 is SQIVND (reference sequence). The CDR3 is CASSPGLANEQYF. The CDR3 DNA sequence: TGTGCCAGTAGTCCGGGACTAGCGAACGAGCAGTACTTC.

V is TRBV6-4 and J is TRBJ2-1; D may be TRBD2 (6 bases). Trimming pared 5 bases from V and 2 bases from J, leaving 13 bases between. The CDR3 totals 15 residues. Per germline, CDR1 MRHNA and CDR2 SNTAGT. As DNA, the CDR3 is TGTGCCAGCAGTCGGCGGGACGGTACCTACAATGAGCAGTTCTTC. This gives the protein CASSRRDGTYNEQFF.

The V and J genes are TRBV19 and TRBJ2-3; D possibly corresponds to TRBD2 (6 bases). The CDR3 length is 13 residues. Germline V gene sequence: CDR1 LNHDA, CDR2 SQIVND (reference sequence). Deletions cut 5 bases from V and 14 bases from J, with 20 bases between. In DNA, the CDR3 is TGTGCCAGTAGTCCACGAGGAGGGGCCAAGTGGTATTTT. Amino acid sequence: CASSPRGGAKWYF.

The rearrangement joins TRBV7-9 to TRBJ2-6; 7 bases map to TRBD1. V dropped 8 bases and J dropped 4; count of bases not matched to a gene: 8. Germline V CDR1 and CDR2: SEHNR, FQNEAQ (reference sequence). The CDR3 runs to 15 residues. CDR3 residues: CASSETGPGANVLTF. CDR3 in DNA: TGTGCCAGCTCGGAGACAGGGCCCGGGGCCAACGTCCTGACTTTC.

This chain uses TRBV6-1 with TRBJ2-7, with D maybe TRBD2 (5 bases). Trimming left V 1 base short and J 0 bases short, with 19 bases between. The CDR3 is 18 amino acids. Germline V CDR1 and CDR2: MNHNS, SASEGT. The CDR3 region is CASSEERVDRDTSYEQYF. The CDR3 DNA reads TGTGCCAGCAGTGAAGAACGGGTGGATCGGGATACCTCCTACGAGCAGTACTTC.

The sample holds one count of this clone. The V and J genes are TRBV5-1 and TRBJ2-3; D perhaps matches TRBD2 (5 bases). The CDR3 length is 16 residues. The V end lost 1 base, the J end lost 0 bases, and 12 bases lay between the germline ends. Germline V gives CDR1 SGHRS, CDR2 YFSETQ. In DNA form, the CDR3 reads TGCGCCAGCAGCTTGTTCCGGGAACTTAGCACAGATACGCAGTATTTT. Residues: CASSLFRELSTDTQYF. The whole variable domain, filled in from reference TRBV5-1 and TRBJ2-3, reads KAGVTQTPRYLIKTRGQQVTLSCSPISGHRSVSWYQQTPGQGLQFLFEYFSETQRNKGNFPGRFSGRQFSNSRSEMNVSTLELGDSALYLCASSLFRELSTDTQYFGPGTRLTVL.

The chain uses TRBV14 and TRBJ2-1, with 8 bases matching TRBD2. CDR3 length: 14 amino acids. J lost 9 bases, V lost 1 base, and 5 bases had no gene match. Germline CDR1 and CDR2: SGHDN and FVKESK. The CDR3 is CASSQGRSGSEQFF. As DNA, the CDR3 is TGTGCCAGCAGCCAAGGGAGGAGCGGGAGTGAGCAGTTCTTC.

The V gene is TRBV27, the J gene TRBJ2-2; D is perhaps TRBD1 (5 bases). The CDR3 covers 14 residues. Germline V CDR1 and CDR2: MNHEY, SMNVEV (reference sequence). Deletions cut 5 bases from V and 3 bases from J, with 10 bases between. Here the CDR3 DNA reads TGTGCCAGCAGTGCCCGACAGTACACCGGGGAGCTGTTTTTT. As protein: CASSARQYTGELFF.

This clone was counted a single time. DNA of the CDR3: TGTGCCAGCTCACCACCCCGACAGAGGACTAGCGGGTTTCCCTACGAGCAGTACTTC. This encodes CASSPPRQRTSGFPYEQYF. V usage is TRBV18 and J usage is TRBJ2-7; 11 bases fit TRBD2. Trimming cost V 0 bases and J 2 bases; bases outside gene matches: 12. There are 19 residues in the CDR3. Per germline, CDR1 KGHSH and CDR2 LQKENI.

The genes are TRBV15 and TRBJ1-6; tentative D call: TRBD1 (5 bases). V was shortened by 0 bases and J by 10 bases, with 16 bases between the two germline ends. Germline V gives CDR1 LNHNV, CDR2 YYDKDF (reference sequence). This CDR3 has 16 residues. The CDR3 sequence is CATSRESKGKNSPLHF. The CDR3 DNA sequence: TGTGCCACCAGCAGAGAATCTAAGGGGAAGAACTCACCCCTCCACTTT.

CDR3 protein: CASSLVGRTSGFHEQYF. The CDR3 DNA reads TGTGCCAGCAGCTTAGTTGGGAGGACTAGCGGGTTCCACGAGCAGTACTTC. The rearrangement uses TRBV7-9 and TRBJ2-7; 11 nucleotides align to TRBD2. The germline gives CDR1 SEHNR, CDR2 FQNEAQ (reference sequence). V trimming: 1 base; J trimming: 5 bases; junction bases outside the gene matches: 10. The CDR3 sequence is 17 residues long. Drawing the rest from reference TRBV7-9 and TRBJ2-7, the complete variable domain is DTGVSQNPRHKITKRGQNVTFRCDPISEHNRLYWYRQTLGQGPEFLTYFQNEAQLEKSRLLSDRFSAERPKGSFSTLEIQRTEQGDSAMYLCASSLVGRTSGFHEQYFGPGTRLTVT.

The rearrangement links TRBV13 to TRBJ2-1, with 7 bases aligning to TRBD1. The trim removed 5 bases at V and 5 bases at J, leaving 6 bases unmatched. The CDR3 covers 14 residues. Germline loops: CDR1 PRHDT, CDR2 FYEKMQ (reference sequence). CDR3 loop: CASSRTGNHNEQFF. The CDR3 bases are TGTGCCAGCAGCCGGACAGGCAATCACAATGAGCAGTTCTTC.

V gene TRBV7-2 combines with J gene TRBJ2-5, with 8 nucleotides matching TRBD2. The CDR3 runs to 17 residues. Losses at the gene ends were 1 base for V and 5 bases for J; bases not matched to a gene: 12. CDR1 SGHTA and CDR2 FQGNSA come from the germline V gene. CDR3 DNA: TGTGCCAGCAGCTTAGTTTCCCGGGGGGGGAGGCAGGAGACCCAGTACTTC. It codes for CASSLVSRGGRQETQYF.

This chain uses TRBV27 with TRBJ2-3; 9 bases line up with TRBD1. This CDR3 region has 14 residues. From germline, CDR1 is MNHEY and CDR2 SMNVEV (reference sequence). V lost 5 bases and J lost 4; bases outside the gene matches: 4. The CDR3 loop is CASSRRTGADTQYF. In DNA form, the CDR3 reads TGTGCCAGCAGTAGACGGACAGGGGCAGATACGCAGTATTTT.

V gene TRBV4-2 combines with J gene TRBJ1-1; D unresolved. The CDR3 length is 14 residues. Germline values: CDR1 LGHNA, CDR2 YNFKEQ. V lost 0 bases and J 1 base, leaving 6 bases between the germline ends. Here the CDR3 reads CASSQETRNTEAFF. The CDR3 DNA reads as TGTGCCAGCAGCCAAGAAACTAGGAACACTGAAGCTTTCTTT.

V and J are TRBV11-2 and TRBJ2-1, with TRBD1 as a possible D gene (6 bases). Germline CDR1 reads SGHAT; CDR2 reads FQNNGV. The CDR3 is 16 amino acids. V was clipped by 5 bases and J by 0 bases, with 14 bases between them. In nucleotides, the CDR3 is TGTGCCAGCAGCGGAAGAGGGGGTAGCTCCTACAATGAGCAGTTCTTC. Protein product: CASSGRGGSSYNEQFF.

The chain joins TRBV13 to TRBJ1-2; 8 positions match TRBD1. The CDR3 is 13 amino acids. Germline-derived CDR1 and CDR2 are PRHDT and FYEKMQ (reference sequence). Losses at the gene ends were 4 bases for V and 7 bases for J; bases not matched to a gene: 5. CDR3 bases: TGTGCCAGCAGCTCCAGGGGGCCGGGTGGCTACACCTTC. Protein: CASSSRGPGGYTF. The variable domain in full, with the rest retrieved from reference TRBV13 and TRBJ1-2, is AAGVIQSPRHLIKEKRETATLKCYPIPRHDTVYWYQQGPGQDPQFLISFYEKMQSDKGSIPDRFSAQQFSDYHSELNMSSLELGDSALYFCASSSRGPGGYTFGSGTRLTVV.